One sample yielded the 21 T cell receptor beta chains listed below, sequenced in a study of glioma-infiltrating T cells. Amplification of TCR alpha and beta CDR3 regions from RNA used iRepertoire nested multiplex PCR. In TCRdb, the multiplex PCR reads were re-called with MiXCR into one record per CDR3 protein. The repertoire holds 300,000 to 400,000 distinct CDR3 sequences, with approximately 42% as singletons. Sequenced material: glioma tissue, nonneoplastic brain tissue, or PBMCs (not recorded which). The receptors here all came from a human donor with low-grade glioma or glioblastoma, undergoing nonglioma brain surgery, or in good health (not recorded which).

At least ten counts were recorded for this clonotype. The chain's CDR3 is CASRQGPHQPQHF. Written as DNA, the CDR3 is TGTGCCAGCCGACAGGGACCTCATCAGCCCCAGCATTTT. The gene calls are TRBV28 and TRBJ1-5; 7 positions agree with TRBD1. After removal of 8 bases from V and 5 bases from J, the junction contained 6 bases not matched to a gene. The CDR3 totals 13 residues. Germline CDR1 and CDR2: MDHEN and SYDVKM.

Notes on this clonotype: A read error may account for a junction end that differs from germline. The genes are TRBV7-2 and TRBJ2-7, with 7 bases identical to TRBD2. Germline CDR1 is SGHTA and CDR2 is FQGNSA. The CDR3 is 15 amino acids. The CDR3 region has the DNA TGTGCCAGCAGCCCCCTAGCGGCTAGCTCCCACGAGCAGTACTTC. Its protein is CASSPLAASSHEQYF.

This clonotype has ten or more counts. The chain has TRBV6-5 and TRBJ2-3; 7 bases agree with TRBD2. J lost 0 bases, V lost 0 bases, and 9 bases had no gene match. The germline V gene encodes CDR1 MNHEY and CDR2 SVGAGI. This CDR3 has 18 residues. Here the CDR3 DNA reads TGTGCCAGCAGTTACTCGGCCCCGGGACTATCTAGCACAGATACGCAGTATTTT. As protein: CASSYSAPGLSSTDTQYF.

Comments on this clonotype: This could be a read error, since a much larger clone is one nucleotide away. The chain joins TRBV27 to TRBJ2-5; 9 bases align to TRBD1. The closer fit of TRBJ2-7 to the DNA end suggests the J call may be wrong. Germline V gives CDR1 MNHEY, CDR2 SMNVEV (reference sequence). The CDR3 has 14 amino acids. CDR3 sequence (DNA): TGTGTCAGCAGCCTCTTACAGGGGGCTCACGAGCAGTACTTC. It is translated as CVSSLLQGAHEQYF.

This clonotype was counted only a few times. The gene calls are TRBV2 and TRBJ2-7; 7 nucleotides agree with TRBD2. CDR3 length: 12 residues. From germline, CDR1 is SNHLY and CDR2 FYNNEI. The V and J ends lost 6 bases and 3 bases, in that order; junction bases with no gene match: 2. For the CDR3, the DNA is TGTGCCAGCAGGGGGGGGATCTACGAGCAGTACTTC. It yields the protein CASRGGIYEQYF.

Notes on this clonotype: A much larger clone differs by one base, so this may be a read error. The V gene is TRBV27, the J gene TRBJ2-1; TRBD2 matches 12 bases. V gave up 5 bases and J gave up 5 bases; unmatched junction bases: 4. The CDR3 runs to 15 residues. Germline CDR1 reads MNHEY; CDR2 reads SMNVEV (reference sequence). CDR3 residues: CASSRLAGVHNEQFF. CDR3 in DNA: TGTGCCAGCAGTCGACTAGCGGGAGTACACAATGAGCAGTTCTTC.

This clonotype came up a few times. The chain recombines TRBV20-1 with TRBJ1-1; TRBD1 is a possible D gene (6 bases). This CDR3 has 14 amino acids. The germline V gene encodes CDR1 DFQATT and CDR2 SNEGSKA (reference sequence). V lost 3 bases and J 3 bases, leaving 14 bases between the germline ends. The CDR3 region is CSASQGTHYTEAFF. DNA for the CDR3: TGCAGTGCTAGTCAAGGGACACATTACACTGAAGCTTTCTTT.

About this clonotype itself: Mismatch with germline at one junction end may stem from a read error. J is TRBJ2-7 and V is TRBV20-1; D not certain. This CDR3 region has 15 residues. Germline assignment: CDR1 DFQATT and CDR2 SNEGSKA (reference sequence). CDR3 amino acids: CSASSWGRSSYGQYF. CDR3 DNA: TGCAGTGCTAGTTCGTGGGGAAGGAGCTCCTACGGGCAGTACTTC.

The chain is built from TRBV4-2 and TRBJ2-6, with a tentative D call TRBD1 (5 bases). The germline V gene has CDR1 LGHNA and CDR2 YNFKEQ. Between the trimmed V and J ends, which lost 0 bases and 3 bases, there was a span of 6 bases. CDR3 length equals 15 residues. In DNA form, the CDR3 reads TGTGCCAGCAGCCAAGATCAGGGTGGGGCCAACGTCCTGACTTTC. This gives the protein CASSQDQGGANVLTF.

This clonotype occurred once. This chain links TRBV5-4 with TRBJ2-1; 11 bases are a match to TRBD2. Germline trimming cut 2 bases from V and 9 bases from J; bases unmatched to any gene: 7. Looked up from germline, CDR1 is SGHNT and CDR2 is YYREEE (reference sequence). The CDR3 has 15 amino acids. The CDR3 DNA follows: TGTGCCAGCAGCTTAGAGGGAGGACTAGCGGGTGAGCAGTTCTTC. The encoded protein is CASSLEGGLAGEQFF. Full variable domain (missing parts from reference TRBV5-4 and TRBJ2-1): ETGVTQSPTHLIKTRGQQVTLRCSSQSGHNTVSWYQQALGQGPQFIFQYYREEENGRGNFPPRFSGLQFPNYSSELNVNALELDDSALYLCASSLEGGLAGEQFFGPGTRLTVL.

In the case of this clonotype: This may arise from a read error, as a much more abundant clone is one base away. CDR3 region: CASSSELAGANEQFF. The CDR3 DNA reads TGTGCCAGCAGTTCCGAGCTAGCGGGAGCTAATGAGCAGTTCTTC. V and J are TRBV27 and TRBJ2-1; 10 nucleotides line up with TRBD2. Germline lookup yields CDR1 MNHEY and CDR2 SMNVEV (reference sequence). The J segment lost 7 bases and the V segment lost 4 bases, leaving 7 bases of the junction unmatched. This CDR3 spans 15 amino acids.

Comments on this clonotype: This clone may be a read error of a much larger clone one base away. The J gene is TRBJ2-3, the V gene TRBV7-9; maybe TRBD2 (6 bases). CDR1 is SEHNR and CDR2 is FQNEAQ in the germline V gene (reference sequence). This CDR3 is built from 12 residues. The CDR3 spells CASRPTRDTEYF. DNA of the CDR3: TGTGCCAGCAGACCAACGCGGGATACGGAGTATTTT.

V is TRBV27 and J is TRBJ2-7; TRBD1 agrees at 12 bases. Germline CDR1 reads MNHEY; CDR2 reads SMNVEV (reference sequence). The V gene end was trimmed by 6 bases and the J gene end by 4 bases; junction bases not matched to a gene: 7. This CDR3 has 15 amino acids. The CDR3 region is CASSLGTGGMYEQYF. Written as DNA, the CDR3 is TGTGCCAGCAGCCTAGGGACAGGGGGCATGTACGAGCAGTACTTC.

As to this clonotype: Given a much more abundant clone one base away, this may be a read error. The gene calls are TRBV27 and TRBJ2-7; a possible D gene is TRBD2 (6 bases). The germline CDR1 and CDR2 sequences are MNHEY and SMNVEV (reference sequence). The CDR3 extends over 15 amino acids. V dropped 5 bases and J dropped 5 bases, with 19 bases sitting between them. This chain's CDR3 is CASSLGNSGTNEQYF. The CDR3 DNA reads as TGTGCCAGCAGTCTCGGGAATAGCGGTACCAACGAGCAGTACTTC.

This chain joins TRBV10-3 and TRBJ1-1; D is unresolved. The germline gives CDR1 ENHRY, CDR2 SYGVKD. CDR3 length: 13 residues. V lost 2 bases to trimming and J lost 7 bases, with 11 bases between them. This chain's CDR3 is CAISESNWGEAFF. The DNA of the CDR3 is TGTGCCATCAGTGAGAGCAATTGGGGTGAAGCTTTCTTT.

This chain links TRBV19 with TRBJ1-5; 7 bases align to TRBD1. Germline lookup yields CDR1 LNHDA and CDR2 SQIVND (reference sequence). There are 16 residues in the CDR3. Trimming cost V 6 bases and J 0 bases; bases outside gene matches: 8. The CDR3 DNA sequence: TGTGCCAGTAGGCCCCGGGACAGAATTAGCAATCAGCCCCAGCATTTT. Protein product: CASRPRDRISNQPQHF.

The chain has TRBV4-1 and TRBJ1-6; 7 bases line up with TRBD1. The J segment lost 1 base and the V segment lost 5 bases, leaving 5 bases of the junction unmatched. CDR3 length equals 16 residues. The germline CDR1 and CDR2 sequences are MGHRA and YSYEKL. The CDR3 nucleotides are TGCGCCAGCAGCAGGGGGCCCGGTTCCTATAATTCACCCCTCCACTTT. Translation: CASSRGPGSYNSPLHF.

V usage is TRBV29-1 and J usage is TRBJ2-3, with 7 bases aligning to TRBD1. CDR3 length: 13 residues. V was clipped by 5 bases and J by 10 bases; unmatched bases: 12. Germline CDR1 and CDR2: SQVTM and ANQGSEA. CDR3 in amino acids: CSVSGQRTRAQYF. In DNA form, the CDR3 reads TGCAGCGTTTCGGGACAGAGGACACGGGCGCAGTATTTT.

CDR3 sequence: CASSRDRQGVSNIQYF. In nucleotides, the CDR3 is TGCGCCAGCAGCCGAGATAGACAGGGCGTTTCGAACATTCAGTACTTC. The V and J genes are TRBV4-1 and TRBJ2-4; TRBD1 aligns across 7 bases. CDR1 is MGHRA, CDR2 YSYEKL, per germline. The CDR3 covers 16 residues. Unmatched junction bases numbered 13, after V lost 4 bases and J lost 7 bases.

The rearrangement links TRBV18 to TRBJ2-7, with TRBD2 matching over 7 bases. Germline CDR1 is KGHSH and CDR2 is LQKENI. Germline trimming cut 2 bases from V and 9 bases from J; bases unmatched to any gene: 13. The CDR3 length is 15 residues. In DNA form, the CDR3 reads TGTGCCAGCTCACCAGGATTGGGGGGAGGGCCCGGGCAGTACTTC. It yields the protein CASSPGLGGGPGQYF.

Only a few counts were recorded for this clonotype. This chain uses TRBV6-1 with TRBJ1-5; no firm D call. The CDR3 covers 18 residues. V was trimmed by 6 bases and J by 0 bases, leaving 21 bases between them. Germline-derived CDR1 and CDR2 are MNHNS and SASEGT. Here the CDR3 DNA reads TGTGCCAGCAGCTATGGCTTTCCTTGGGCCGATAGCAATCAGCCCCAGCATTTT. Translating gives CASSYGFPWADSNQPQHF.